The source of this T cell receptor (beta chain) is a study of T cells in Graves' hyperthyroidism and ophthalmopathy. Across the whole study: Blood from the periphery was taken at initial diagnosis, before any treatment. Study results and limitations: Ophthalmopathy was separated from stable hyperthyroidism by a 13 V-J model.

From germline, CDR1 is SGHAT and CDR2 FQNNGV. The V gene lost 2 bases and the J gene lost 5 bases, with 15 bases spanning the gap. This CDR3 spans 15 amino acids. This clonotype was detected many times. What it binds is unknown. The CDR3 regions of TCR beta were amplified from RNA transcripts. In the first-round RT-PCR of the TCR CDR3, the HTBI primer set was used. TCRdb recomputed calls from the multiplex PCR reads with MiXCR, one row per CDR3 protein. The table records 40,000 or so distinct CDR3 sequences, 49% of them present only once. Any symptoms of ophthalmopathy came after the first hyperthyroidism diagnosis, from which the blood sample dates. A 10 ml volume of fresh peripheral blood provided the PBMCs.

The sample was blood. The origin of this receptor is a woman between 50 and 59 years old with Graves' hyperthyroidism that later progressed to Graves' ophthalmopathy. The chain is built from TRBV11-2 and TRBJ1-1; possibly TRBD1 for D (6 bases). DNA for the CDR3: TGTGCCAGCAGCTTACACTCCGGGACATTAACTGAAGCTTTCTTT. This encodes CASSLHSGTLTEAFF.